Reported below is one T cell receptor (beta chain). The data stem from a study of blood T cell repertoires in COVID-19. Study-level background: From T cells, B-cell-depleted T cells, or PBMCs came the material, which was cDNA or gDNA.

The length of the CDR3 is 14 residues. V shed 4 bases, J shed 1 base, and the junction held 2 bases outside the gene matches. Germline CDR1 KGHDR, CDR2 SFDVKD. How the authors handled the data: The assay estimated nucleated cells by amplifying reference gene primers. Sequencing used immunoSEQ multiplex PCR; TCRdb keeps in-frame clones, though not all of them. V, J and clone size reflect that table, while D and trimming were determined from the DNA. The sample lists about 410,000 clones; 89% were seen once. The rearrangement uses TRBV24-1 and TRBJ1-1, with 7 bases matching TRBD1. Sequenced input: peripheral blood. This sequence was found in a woman aged 40 to 50 with COVID-19, enrolled during active disease. The CDR3 loop is CATSDGQANTEAFF. The DNA of the CDR3 is TGTGCCACCAGTGACGGACAGGCGAACACTGAAGCTTTCTTT.